A selection of T cell receptor beta chains follows, all from one sample in a study of T-cell reconstitution after alpha-beta-depleted transplantation in children. TCRdb re-derived calls from the PCR reads in MiXCR, one entry per CDR3 protein. The sample has approximately 630,000 distinct CDR3 sequences, 13% seen once. The sequencing used PBMCs, collected before TCRalphabeta/CD19-depleted stem cell transplant. Source of these receptors: a girl under 10 years old with congenital amegakaryocytic thrombocytopenia, due to receive a stem cell transplant. The CDR3 runs from the conserved cysteine through the conserved F or W. A D gene is named only where the DNA matches it firmly. Size is omitted from some rows. Given values are once, few, many or a class for expanded clones.

V	J	size	D	CDR3	DNA
TRBV18	TRBJ2-7	.	.	CASSPSLAAYEQYF	TGTGCCAGCTCACCCTCCCTCGCCGCCTACGAGCAGTACTTC
TRBV12-3/TRBV12-4	TRBJ1-1	.	TRBD1	CASSLRQGTTEAFF	TGTGCCAGCAGCCTGAGACAGGGAACCACTGAAGCTTTCTTT
TRBV11-2	TRBJ2-7	many	TRBD2	CASSLVSLRELPLWQYF	TGTGCCAGCAGCTTAGTATCGTTGCGGGAGCTCCCTCTTTGGCAGTACTTC
TRBV29-1	TRBJ2-3	many	.	CSVEVDSSDTQYF	TGCAGCGTTGAAGTGGATTCATCAGATACGCAGTATTTT
TRBV29-1	TRBJ2-5	many	.	CSVAKLVSETQYF	TGCAGCGTCGCAAAACTAGTTTCAGAGACCCAGTACTTC
TRBV20-1	TRBJ2-2	many	.	CSANGGYTGELFF	TGCAGTGCTAACGGGGGATACACCGGGGAGCTGTTTTTT
TRBV10-3	TRBJ1-4	many	.	CAISDPGRGKGHEKLFF	TGTGCCATCAGTGATCCAGGACGGGGAAAGGGGCATGAAAAACTGTTTTTT
TRBV7-8	TRBJ2-7	few	TRBD2	CASSDSGLATYEQYF	TGTGCCAGCAGCGACTCGGGACTAGCGACATACGAGCAGTACTTC
TRBV24-1	TRBJ2-1	.	TRBD2	CATRRGEGLAGYNEQFF	TGTGCCACCAGGAGGGGGGAGGGACTAGCGGGCTACAATGAGCAGTTCTTC
TRBV7-8	TRBJ2-3	.	TRBD2	CASSPQRTSVFTDTQYF	TGTGCCAGCAGCCCGCAACGGACTAGCGTTTTTACCGATACGCAGTATTTT
TRBV14	TRBJ2-7	many	.	CASSQDFRAEQYF	TGTGCCAGCAGCCAAGACTTCCGGGCCGAGCAGTACTTC
TRBV5-1	TRBJ2-3	.	TRBD1	CASSLGAGGASRTDTQYF	TGCGCCAGCAGCTTGGGGGCAGGGGGCGCGAGCCGCACAGATACGCAGTATTTT
TRBV10-3	TRBJ2-2	.	TRBD1	CAISEGGQTNTGELFF	TGTGCCATCAGTGAAGGGGGACAGACGAACACCGGGGAGCTGTTTTTT
TRBV20-1	TRBJ2-7	.	.	CSATSDRVYEQYF	TGCAGTGCTACTAGCGACCGCGTCTACGAGCAGTACTTC
TRBV20-1	TRBJ1-6	many	.	CSARGAHGSYNSPLHF	TGCAGTGCTAGAGGGGCACACGGCTCCTATAATTCACCCCTCCACTTT
TRBV24-1	TRBJ2-1	.	.	CATSDTLASSYNEQFF	TGTGCCACCAGTGACACCCTAGCGAGCTCCTACAATGAGCAGTTCTTC
TRBV7-9	TRBJ2-2	many	.	CASSELFF	TGTGCCAGCTCCGAGCTGTTTTTT
TRBV12-3/TRBV12-4	TRBJ2-1	many	.	CASSTGFVEYNEQFF	TGTGCCAGCAGTACGGGGTTTGTAGAATACAATGAGCAGTTCTTC
TRBV5-1	TRBJ2-5	.	TRBD2	CASSLDGGLARQETQYF	TGCGCCAGCAGCTTGGATGGGGGACTAGCCCGCCAAGAGACCCAGTACTTC
TRBV28	TRBJ2-7	.	TRBD2	CASSLLGGGPSYEQYF	TGTGCCAGCAGTTTATTGGGGGGAGGGCCATCCTACGAGCAGTACTTC
TRBV29-1	TRBJ1-2	many	.	CSARSDGRGYTF	TGCAGCGCCCGCTCGGACGGCAGGGGCTACACCTTC
TRBV20-1	TRBJ2-1	.	TRBD2	CSASGTSGLGGEQFF	TGCAGTGCTAGTGGGACTAGCGGACTCGGGGGGGAGCAGTTCTTC
TRBV14	TRBJ2-7	.	.	CASSRSNRGLLSTNYEQYF	TGTGCCAGCAGCCGGTCCAACAGGGGACTGCTCTCCACCAACTACGAGCAGTACTTC
TRBV9	TRBJ2-4	.	TRBD2	CASSVTAGENIQYF	TGTGCCAGCAGCGTAACAGCGGGAGAGAACATTCAGTACTTC
TRBV20-1	TRBJ2-7	many	TRBD2	CSATPLAGVGNEQYF	TGCAGTGCTACCCCCCTAGCGGGAGTAGGCAACGAGCAGTACTTC
TRBV29-1	TRBJ2-5	once	TRBD2	CSAGLAGRTETQYF	TGCAGCGCGGGACTAGCGGGACGCACGGAGACCCAGTACTTC
TRBV29-1	TRBJ2-7	few	TRBD2	CSVGLAGVRYEQYF	TGCAGCGTTGGGCTAGCGGGAGTTCGGTACGAGCAGTACTTC
TRBV10-3	TRBJ1-4	many	TRBD1	CAIAKGGGEKLFF	TGTGCCATCGCCAAAGGGGGCGGCGAAAAACTGTTTTTT
TRBV5-1	TRBJ2-7	many	.	CASSLGTGFGAEQYF	TGCGCCAGCAGCTTGGGAACCGGGTTTGGTGCCGAGCAGTACTTC
TRBV9	TRBJ2-1	many	.	CASSVGSGNEQFF	TGTGCCAGCAGCGTAGGTTCGGGCAATGAGCAGTTCTTC
TRBV12-3/TRBV12-4	TRBJ2-1	many	.	CASSLGTRYNEQFF	TGTGCCAGCAGTTTAGGGACCAGGTACAATGAGCAGTTCTTC
TRBV20-1	TRBJ2-7	.	.	CSASGSAYEQYF	TGCAGTGCTAGCGGGAGTGCGTACGAGCAGTACTTC
TRBV12-3/TRBV12-4	TRBJ2-3	few	.	CASRERGLDTQYF	TGTGCCAGCAGAGAAAGAGGACTAGATACGCAGTATTTT
TRBV12-3/TRBV12-4	TRBJ2-5	.	TRBD2	CASSGTSGSFETQYF	TGTGCCAGCAGCGGGACTAGCGGGAGTTTTGAGACCCAGTACTTC
TRBV7-7	TRBJ2-1	few	.	CASSVSSTYNEQFF	TGTGCCAGCAGCGTCTCTAGCACCTACAATGAGCAGTTCTTC
TRBV4-1	TRBJ2-5	few	.	CASRQQGTERTQYF	TGCGCCAGCAGGCAACAGGGGACTGAGCGGACCCAGTACTTC
TRBV5-1	TRBJ2-7	many	.	CASSWKGPDYEQYF	TGCGCCAGCAGCTGGAAGGGGCCAGACTACGAGCAGTACTTC
TRBV28	TRBJ2-7	few	TRBD1	CASSPYPRDRLYF	TGTGCCAGCAGTCCCTACCCCCGGGACAGGTTGTACTTC
TRBV29-1	TRBJ1-2	.	.	CSVLTQGNYGYTF	TGCAGCGTGCTAACCCAGGGGAACTATGGCTACACCTTC
TRBV5-1	TRBJ2-3	many	.	CASSDWRGQQRFSTDTQYF	TGCGCCAGCAGCGACTGGCGGGGACAGCAAAGGTTCTCAACAGATACGCAGTATTTT
TRBV2	TRBJ2-5	.	TRBD2	CASSESSGTVSQYF	TGTGCCAGCAGTGAATCTAGCGGGACCGTTTCCCAGTACTTC
TRBV7-7	TRBJ2-3	few	TRBD2	CASSPSTSGSDTQYF	TGTGCCAGCAGTCCTAGCACTAGCGGGTCGGATACGCAGTATTTT
TRBV6-1	TRBJ2-7	many	.	CASLGPTYEQYF	TGTGCCAGTCTGGGACCAACCTACGAGCAGTACTTC
TRBV7-9	TRBJ2-1	many	.	CASSPASAGPRYNEQFF	TGTGCCAGCAGCCCAGCCTCAGCGGGCCCGCGGTACAATGAGCAGTTCTTC
TRBV15	TRBJ2-1	many	TRBD2	CATSSGLAGGLEQFF	TGTGCCACCAGTAGTGGACTAGCGGGAGGTCTTGAGCAGTTCTTC
TRBV15	TRBJ2-2	many	.	CATSRHGRQNTGELFF	TGTGCCACCAGCAGGCACGGACGCCAGAACACCGGGGAGCTGTTTTTT
TRBV5-1	TRBJ2-6	many	.	CASSGSGANVLTF	TGCGCCAGCAGCGGATCTGGGGCCAACGTCCTGACTTTC
TRBV7-5	TRBJ2-7	few	.	CISVSEAGAGVLNTYEQYF	.
TRBV5-1	TRBJ2-1	many	TRBD1	CASSLFRDSINEQFF	TGCGCCAGCAGCTTGTTCCGGGACAGTATCAATGAGCAGTTCTTC
TRBV29-1	TRBJ1-4	many	.	CSVVYGVGTEEKLFF	TGCAGCGTTGTGTATGGGGTCGGGACCGAAGAAAAACTGTTTTTT
TRBV15	TRBJ2-7	.	.	CATSRARLAGKAYEQYF	TGTGCCACCAGCAGAGCGCGTCTGGCGGGAAAAGCCTACGAGCAGTACTTC
TRBV15	TRBJ2-1	few	.	CATSNRKRQVRHEQFF	TGTGCCACCAGCAATCGAAAGCGGCAGGTCCGGCATGAGCAGTTCTTC
TRBV5-1	TRBJ2-3	.	.	CASVGNTDTQYF	TGCGCAAGTGTGGGGAACACAGATACGCAGTATTTT
TRBV9	TRBJ1-4	many	TRBD1	CASSKDVRQGAYEKLFF	TGTGCCAGCAGCAAAGATGTTCGACAGGGGGCCTATGAAAAACTGTTTTTT
TRBV6-5	TRBJ2-1	many	TRBD2	CASSRGTSGIYNEQFF	TGTGCCAGCAGTCGCGGGACTAGCGGGATATACAATGAGCAGTTCTTC
TRBV5-1	TRBJ1-2	many	.	CASSAGDTGYTF	TGCGCCAGCAGCGCGGGGGACACTGGCTACACCTTC
TRBV20-1	TRBJ1-6	many	.	CSARGPLNSPLHF	TGCAGTGCTCGGGGTCCGTTAAATTCACCCCTCCACTTT
TRBV20-1	TRBJ2-7	many	.	CSAREPETYEQYF	TGCAGTGCTAGAGAACCAGAGACCTACGAGCAGTACTTC